A single T cell receptor (beta chain) is shown here with its context. Its antigen is undetermined. This specimen belongs to a study of shared clonotypes between healthy human individuals. Study results and limitations: Generally, naive subsets came out with larger estimated richness than memory subsets.

CD45RO-negative, CCR7-selected cells formed the naive CD8 fraction, which excluded terminally differentiated effector memory CD45RA+ cells. Measured with immunoSEQ multiplex PCR; TCRdb has only the in-frame clones, and not every one. This repertoire shows approximately 840,000 clones, 90% to 97% found once; its top ten account for less than 0.25%. This TCR was recovered from a young man in good health. The sequenced sample was naive CD8+ T cells sorted from blood.

CDR3 in amino acids: CASSLPLGDYGYTF. The CDR3 DNA reads TGCGCCAGCAGCTTACCTCTGGGGGATTATGGCTACACCTTC. The chain carries TRBV5-1 and TRBJ1-2; possible D gene TRBD1, 5 bases. V was pared by 2 bases and J by 5 bases, with 13 bases between. Germline CDR1 is SGHRS and CDR2 is YFSETQ. The length of the CDR3 is 14 residues. The full variable domain, rest sourced from reference TRBV5-1 and TRBJ1-2, is KAGVTQTPRYLIKTRGQQVTLSCSPISGHRSVSWYQQTPGQGLQFLFEYFSETQRNKGNFPGRFSGRQFSNSRSEMNVSTLELGDSALYLCASSLPLGDYGYTFGSGTRLTVV.